This T cell receptor (beta chain) was sequenced for a study of cytomegalovirus exposure and HLA in healthy donors. The overall study: The Caucasian-associated ancestry cluster held about 80% of 350 to 450 genotyped donors. Study-level results: Rare sequences made up most TCRs, while some public TCRs were found in many donors. The later analysis indicated that the majority of CMV-associated TCR beta chains appeared HLA-restricted.

Concerning this clone itself: Its matching antigen is unknown.

Primers included in the PCR were 60 Vbeta and 13 Jbeta primers. Only in-frame clones appear in the TCRdb table, and some are missing; sequencing was by immunoSEQ multiplex PCR. The table records 120,000 to 150,000 clones, 77% of them present only once. Per germline, CDR1 GTSNPN and CDR2 SVGIG (reference sequence). The CDR3 contains 16 residues. V lost 3 bases, J lost 3 bases, and 11 bases stayed unmatched. This TCR was sampled from a female donor in good health and CMV-seronegative. V gene TRBV30 combines with J gene TRBJ1-3; 7 bases align to TRBD1. Material for sequencing was PBMCs. The CDR3 loop is CAWRPKGGLGGNTIYF. DNA for the CDR3: TGTGCCTGGAGGCCCAAAGGGGGCTTAGGTGGAAACACCATATATTTT.